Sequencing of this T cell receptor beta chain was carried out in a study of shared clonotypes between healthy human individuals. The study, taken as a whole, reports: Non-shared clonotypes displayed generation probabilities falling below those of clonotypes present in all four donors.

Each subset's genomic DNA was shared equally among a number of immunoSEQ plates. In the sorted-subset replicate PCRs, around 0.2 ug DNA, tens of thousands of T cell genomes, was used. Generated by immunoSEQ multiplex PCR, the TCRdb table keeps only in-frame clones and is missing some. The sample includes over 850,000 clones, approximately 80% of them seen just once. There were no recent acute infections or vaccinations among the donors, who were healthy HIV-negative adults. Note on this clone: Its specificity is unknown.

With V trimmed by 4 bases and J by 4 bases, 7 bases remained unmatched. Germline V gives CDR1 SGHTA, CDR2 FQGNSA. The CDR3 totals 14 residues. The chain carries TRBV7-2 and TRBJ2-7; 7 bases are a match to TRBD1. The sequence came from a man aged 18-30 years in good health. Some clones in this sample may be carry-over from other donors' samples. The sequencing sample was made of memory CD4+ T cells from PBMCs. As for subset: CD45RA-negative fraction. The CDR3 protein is CASSYSGTVYEQYF. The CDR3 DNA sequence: TGTGCCAGCAGCTACTCCGGGACAGTTTACGAGCAGTACTTC.